The source of this T cell receptor (beta chain) is a study of CD8+ T cells in alopecia areata. General study results and limits: Researchers reported that TCR sharing among patients proved less clear than in mice, possibly HLA-linked. It was lesional scalp, especially alopecia totalis/universalis, that showed higher clonality than normal scalp.

As for this clone: Its antigen is undetermined.

After isolation, RNA underwent reverse transcription to generate cDNA as the sequencing template. Sequenced by immunoSEQ multiplex PCR; TCRdb stores in-frame clones only, minus some. The sample lists some 130,000 clones; roughly 54% were seen once. Germline CDR1 is SNHLY and CDR2 is FYNNEI. There are 17 residues in the CDR3. Trimming took off 0 bases at V and 1 base at J, with 15 bases between the two ends. Lesional scalp punch biopsies and peripheral blood were collected from alopecia areata patients. Both CD4+ and CD8+ T cells were separated by sorting PBMCs. The sample consisted of CD4+ T cells sorted from blood, taken at week 0. The TCR comes from a human donor with alopecia areata. The V gene is TRBV2, the J gene TRBJ1-2, with D possibly TRBD1 on 5 matching bases. CDR3 amino acids: CASSEAVSGQSNYGYTF. For the CDR3, the DNA is TGTGCCAGCAGTGAAGCTGTTTCGGGGCAGAGTAACTATGGCTACACCTTC.